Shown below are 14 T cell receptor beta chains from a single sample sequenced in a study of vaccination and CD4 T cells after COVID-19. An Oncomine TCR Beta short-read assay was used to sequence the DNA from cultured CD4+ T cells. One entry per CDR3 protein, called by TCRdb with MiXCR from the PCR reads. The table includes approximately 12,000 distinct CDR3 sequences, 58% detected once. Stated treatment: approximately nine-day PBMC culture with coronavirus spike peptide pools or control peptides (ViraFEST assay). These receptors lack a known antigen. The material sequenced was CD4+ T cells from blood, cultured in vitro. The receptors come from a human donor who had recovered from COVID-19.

The CDR3 DNA sequence: TGTGCCAGCAGCTTGGATTGGGGCAGCCAAGCTTTCTTT. The encoded protein is CASSLDWGSQAFF. V gene TRBV11-2 combines with J gene TRBJ1-1; D is perhaps TRBD1 (5 bases). Trimming took 3 bases from V and 9 from J, leaving 14 bases between them. This CDR3 contains 13 residues. The germline V gene encodes CDR1 SGHAT and CDR2 FQNNGV.

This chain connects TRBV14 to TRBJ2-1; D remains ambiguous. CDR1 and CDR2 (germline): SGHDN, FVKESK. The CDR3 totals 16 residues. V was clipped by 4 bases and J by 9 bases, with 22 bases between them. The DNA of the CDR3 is TGTGCCAGCAGCCGAAGGGCGGCTGTCGGTTCTGGTGAGCAGTTCTTC. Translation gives CASSRRAAVGSGEQFF.

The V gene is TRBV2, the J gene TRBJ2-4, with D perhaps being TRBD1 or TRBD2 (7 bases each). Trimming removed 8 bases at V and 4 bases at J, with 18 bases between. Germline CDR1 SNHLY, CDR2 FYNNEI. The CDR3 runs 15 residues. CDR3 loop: CASGGAGRGKNIQYF. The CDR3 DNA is TGTGCCAGCGGGGGGGCGGGCAGGGGGAAAAACATTCAGTACTTC. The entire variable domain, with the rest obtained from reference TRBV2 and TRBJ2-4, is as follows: EPEVTQTPSHQVTQMGQEVILRCVPISNHLYFYWYRQILGQKVEFLVSFYNNEISEKSEIFDDQFSVERPDGSNFTLKIRSTKLEDSAMYFCASGGAGRGKNIQYFGAGTRLSVL.

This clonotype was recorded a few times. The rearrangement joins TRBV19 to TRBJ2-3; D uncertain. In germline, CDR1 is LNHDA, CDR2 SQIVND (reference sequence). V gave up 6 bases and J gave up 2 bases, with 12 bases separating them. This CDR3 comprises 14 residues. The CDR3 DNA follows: TGTGCCAGTAGATACGGGCGATCCACAGATACGCAGTATTTT. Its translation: CASRYGRSTDTQYF.

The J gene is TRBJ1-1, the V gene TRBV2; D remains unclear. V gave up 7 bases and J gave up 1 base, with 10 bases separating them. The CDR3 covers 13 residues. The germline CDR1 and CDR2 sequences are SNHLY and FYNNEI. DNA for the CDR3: TGTGCCAGCACCGGACTTGCGAACACTGAAGCTTTCTTT. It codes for CASTGLANTEAFF. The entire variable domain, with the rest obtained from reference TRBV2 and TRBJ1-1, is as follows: EPEVTQTPSHQVTQMGQEVILRCVPISNHLYFYWYRQILGQKVEFLVSFYNNEISEKSEIFDDQFSVERPDGSNFTLKIRSTKLEDSAMYFCASTGLANTEAFFGQGTRLTVV.

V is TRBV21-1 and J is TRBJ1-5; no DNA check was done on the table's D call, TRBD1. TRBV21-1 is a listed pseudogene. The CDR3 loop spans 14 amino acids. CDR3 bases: TGTGCCAGCAGCAAAACAGGGGGCGATCAGCCCCAGCATTTT. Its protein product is CASSKTGGDQPQHF.

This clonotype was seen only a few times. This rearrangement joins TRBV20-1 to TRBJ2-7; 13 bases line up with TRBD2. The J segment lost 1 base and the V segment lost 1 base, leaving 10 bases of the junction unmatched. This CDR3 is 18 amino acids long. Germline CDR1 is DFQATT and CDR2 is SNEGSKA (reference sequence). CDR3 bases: TGCAGTGCTAGAGCCGGACTAGCGGGAGTAGGTAGATCCTACGAGCAGTACTTC. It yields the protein CSARAGLAGVGRSYEQYF.

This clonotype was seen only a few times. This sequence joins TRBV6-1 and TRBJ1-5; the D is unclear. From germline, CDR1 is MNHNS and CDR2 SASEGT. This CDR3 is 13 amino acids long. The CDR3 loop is CATTDTYNQPQHF. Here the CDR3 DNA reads TGTGCGACAACCGACACCTACAATCAGCCCCAGCATTTT.

Here the CDR3 reads CASSSKGTANTGELFF. The CDR3 DNA is TGTGCCAGCAGCTCTAAGGGGACTGCGAACACCGGGGAGCTGTTTTTT. This chain uses TRBV11-2 with TRBJ2-2; D possibly corresponds to TRBD2 (6 bases). The length of the CDR3 is 16 residues. From germline, CDR1 is SGHAT and CDR2 FQNNGV. With 4 bases removed from V and 0 bases from J, the gap between germline ends came to 12 bases.

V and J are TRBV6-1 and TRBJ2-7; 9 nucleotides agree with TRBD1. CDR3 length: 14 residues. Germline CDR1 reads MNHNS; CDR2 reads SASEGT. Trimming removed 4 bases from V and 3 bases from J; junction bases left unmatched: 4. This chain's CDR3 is CASSAQTGGYEQYF. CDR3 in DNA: TGTGCCAGCAGTGCCCAGACAGGGGGCTACGAGCAGTACTTC.

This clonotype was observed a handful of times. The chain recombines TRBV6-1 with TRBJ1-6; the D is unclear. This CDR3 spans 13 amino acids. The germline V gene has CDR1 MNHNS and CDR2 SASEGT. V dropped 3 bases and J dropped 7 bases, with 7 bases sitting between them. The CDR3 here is CASSDGVNSPLHF. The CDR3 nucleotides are TGTGCCAGCAGTGATGGGGTAAATTCACCCCTCCACTTT.

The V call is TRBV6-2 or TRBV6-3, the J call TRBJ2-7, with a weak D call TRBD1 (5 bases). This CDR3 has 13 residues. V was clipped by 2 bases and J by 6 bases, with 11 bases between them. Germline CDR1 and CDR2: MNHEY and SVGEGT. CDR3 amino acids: CASSYRQGSEQYF. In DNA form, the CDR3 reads TGTGCCAGCAGTTACCGGCAGGGATCCGAGCAGTACTTC.

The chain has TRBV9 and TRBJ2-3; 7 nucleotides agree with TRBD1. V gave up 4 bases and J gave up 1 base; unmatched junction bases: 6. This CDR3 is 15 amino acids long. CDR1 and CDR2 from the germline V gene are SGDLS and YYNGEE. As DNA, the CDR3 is TGTGCCAGCAGCCCAACAGGGGCCCGCACAGATACGCAGTATTTT. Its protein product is CASSPTGARTDTQYF.

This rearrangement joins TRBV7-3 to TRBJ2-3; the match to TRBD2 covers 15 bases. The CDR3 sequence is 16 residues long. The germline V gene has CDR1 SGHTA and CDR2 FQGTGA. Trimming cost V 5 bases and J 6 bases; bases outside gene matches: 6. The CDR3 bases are TGTGCCAGCAGCAAGGGACTAGCGGGAGGAGGTGATACGCAGTATTTT. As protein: CASSKGLAGGGDTQYF.